The 19 T cell receptor beta chains listed next were all sequenced from one sample in a study of Ad26.COV2.S vaccination and SARS-CoV-2 variants. Treatment in this sample: over 15 received Ad26.COV2.S at low or high dose, single or two shots; 5 received placebo; per-sample allocation not given. Day 63 following the first vaccine or placebo injection was when the samples were taken. Assay: immunoSEQ multiplex PCR; the TCRdb copy retains only in-frame clones and omits some. The table includes about 350,000 clones, 70% to 90% detected once. Sample: peripheral blood, taken in a trial of Ad26.COV2.S vaccine versus placebo. All receptors derive from a person aged 18-65 years who received the Ad26.COV2.S COVID-19 vaccine or a placebo.

The chain couples TRBV2 to TRBJ1-5, with 9 bases fitting TRBD1. CDR3 size: 17 residues. The germline V gene encodes CDR1 SNHLY and CDR2 FYNNEI. The junction had 13 bases not matched to a gene; V was cut back by 7 bases and J by 3 bases. The CDR3 spells CASTRDRVFGANQPQHF. The CDR3 DNA is TGTGCCAGCACCCGGGACAGGGTGTTCGGGGCCAATCAGCCCCAGCATTTT.

The CDR3 loop is CASSREGLGYTF. CDR3 DNA sequence: TGTGCCAGCAGCCGGGAGGGGCTAGGCTACACCTTC. This chain connects TRBV3-1 (or the pseudogene TRBV3-2) to TRBJ1-2, with a possible D match to TRBD1 (5 bases). Germline V gene lookup returns CDR1 LGHDT and CDR2 YNNKEL (reference sequence). The germline V and J ends were trimmed by 4 bases and 8 bases, with 11 bases remaining between them. The CDR3 is 12 amino acids.

This chain links TRBV3-1 (or the pseudogene TRBV3-2) with TRBJ2-3, with D tentatively TRBD1 (5 bases). Germline V gene sequence: CDR1 LGHDT, CDR2 YNNKEL (reference sequence). This CDR3 has 15 residues. V was clipped by 0 bases and J by 7 bases, with 14 bases between them. The CDR3 loop is CASSQDPTASYTQYF. The CDR3, as DNA: TGTGCCAGCAGCCAAGATCCGACAGCGTCTTATACGCAGTATTTT.

This clone was detected a few times. The rearrangement uses TRBV5-8 and TRBJ1-5; D remains ambiguous. This CDR3 region has 13 residues. The V end lost 2 bases, the J end lost 5 bases, and 8 bases lay between the germline ends. Germline CDR1 is SGHTS and CDR2 is YDEGEE. The CDR3, as DNA: TGTGCCAGCAGCTTTGGGAGGGATCAGCCCCAGCATTTT. This encodes CASSFGRDQPQHF.

In this sample, this clone turned up once. J is TRBJ2-7 and V is TRBV2, with D unclear. This CDR3 region has 13 residues. The V end lost 4 bases, the J end lost 2 bases, and 9 bases lay between the germline ends. Germline V gene sequence: CDR1 SNHLY, CDR2 FYNNEI. The CDR3 bases are TGTGCCAGCAGTGCGCCCAGAACCTACGAGCAGTACTTC. Its translation: CASSAPRTYEQYF.

The chain has TRBV15 and TRBJ2-3, with D perhaps given as TRBD1 or TRBD2 (6 bases each). This CDR3 spans 18 amino acids. The V gene lost 5 bases and the J gene lost 2 bases, with 23 bases spanning the gap. Germline loops: CDR1 LNHNV, CDR2 YYDKDF (reference sequence). The CDR3, as DNA: TGTGCCACCAGCGGAGGGGGTTTGAGGGGTTACTACACAGATACGCAGTATTTT. Amino acids: CATSGGGLRGYYTDTQYF.

The chain links TRBV7-2 to TRBJ2-3; TRBD2 agrees at 8 bases. CDR1 is SGHTA and CDR2 is FQGNSA in the germline V gene. This CDR3 has 16 amino acids. V lost 5 bases and J lost 3; bases outside the gene matches: 10. CDR3 coding DNA: TGTGCCAGCAGCCGTAAAGCGGGAGTATGGACAGATACGCAGTATTTT. It encodes CASSRKAGVWTDTQYF.

The genes are TRBV18 and TRBJ2-2; D may be TRBD2 (6 bases). The CDR3 is 15 residues long. The V gene's germline CDR1 is KGHSH and CDR2 LQKENI. V lost 4 bases, J lost 6 bases, and 15 bases lay in between. CDR3: CASSQRLVSAGELFF. The DNA of the CDR3 is TGTGCCAGCTCACAACGACTAGTTTCGGCCGGGGAGCTGTTTTTT.

The chain employs TRBV15 and TRBJ1-1; no definite D call. Trimming took off 1 base at V and 8 bases at J, with 17 bases between the two ends. This CDR3 region has 15 residues. Per germline, CDR1 LNHNV and CDR2 YYDKDF (reference sequence). CDR3 loop: CATSRAPRGELEAFF. The CDR3 DNA is TGTGCCACCAGCAGAGCCCCGCGGGGTGAGCTAGAAGCTTTCTTT.

The chain uses TRBV19 and TRBJ2-6, with a possible D match to TRBD1 (5 bases). Per germline, CDR1 LNHDA and CDR2 SQIVND (reference sequence). The CDR3 contains 17 residues. V lost 0 bases to trimming and J lost 2 bases, with 11 bases between them. The chain's CDR3 is CASSIDRWGAGANVLTF. DNA of the CDR3: TGTGCCAGTAGTATAGATCGGTGGGGCGCTGGGGCCAACGTCCTGACTTTC. The entire variable domain, with the rest obtained from reference TRBV19 and TRBJ2-6, is as follows: DGGITQSPKYLFRKEGQNVTLSCEQNLNHDAMYWYRQDPGQGLRLIYYSQIVNDFQKGDIAEGYSVSREKKESFPLTVTSAQKNPTAFYLCASSIDRWGAGANVLTFGAGSRLTVL.

The chain's CDR3 is CASSQFSSGGDRNEQFF. Written as DNA, the CDR3 is TGTGCCAGCAGCCAATTTTCTAGCGGGGGGGATAGGAATGAGCAGTTCTTC. The chain couples TRBV3-1 (or the pseudogene TRBV3-2) to TRBJ2-1, with 12 positions matching TRBD2. The CDR3 covers 17 residues. Looked up from germline, CDR1 is LGHDT and CDR2 is YNNKEL (reference sequence). Germline trimming cut 2 bases from V and 7 bases from J; bases unmatched to any gene: 9.

The V call is TRBV2, the J call TRBJ2-7; possible D gene TRBD1, 5 bases. The CDR3 runs to 12 residues. Germline-derived CDR1 and CDR2 are SNHLY and FYNNEI. Deletions cut 7 bases from V and 3 bases from J, with 10 bases between. CDR3 amino acids: CASINQGYEQYF. The CDR3 region has the DNA TGTGCCAGCATAAACCAGGGCTACGAGCAGTACTTC. The full variable domain, with the rest looked up from reference TRBV2 and TRBJ2-7, is EPEVTQTPSHQVTQMGQEVILRCVPISNHLYFYWYRQILGQKVEFLVSFYNNEISEKSEIFDDQFSVERPDGSNFTLKIRSTKLEDSAMYFCASINQGYEQYFGPGTRLTVT.

V and J are TRBV19 and TRBJ1-5, with 7 bases lining up with TRBD1. Germline V CDR1 and CDR2: LNHDA, SQIVND (reference sequence). With 7 bases clipped from V and 1 base from J, the junction kept 4 bases outside the gene matches. CDR3 size: 14 residues. Written as DNA, the CDR3 is TGTGCCAGTAACGACAGGGTGAGCAATCAGCCCCAGCATTTT. It translates to CASNDRVSNQPQHF.

The chain recombines TRBV27 with TRBJ1-1; D gene uncertain. Trimming cost V 3 bases and J 1 base, with 9 bases left between them. Germline loops: CDR1 MNHEY, CDR2 SMNVEV (reference sequence). There are 14 residues in the CDR3. The CDR3 nucleotides are TGTGCCAGCAGTTTCATCGACAAGAACACTGAAGCTTTCTTT. This sequence encodes CASSFIDKNTEAFF.

The V call is TRBV19, the J call TRBJ2-1; D is undetermined. Per germline, CDR1 LNHDA and CDR2 SQIVND (reference sequence). The CDR3 loop spans 14 amino acids. With 6 bases removed from V and 4 bases from J, the gap between germline ends came to 13 bases. CDR3 in amino acids: CASRAPGVYNEQFF. The CDR3 coding sequence is TGTGCCAGTAGGGCACCTGGGGTATACAATGAGCAGTTCTTC. Variable domain in full (rest from reference TRBV19 and TRBJ2-1): DGGITQSPKYLFRKEGQNVTLSCEQNLNHDAMYWYRQDPGQGLRLIYYSQIVNDFQKGDIAEGYSVSREKKESFPLTVTSAQKNPTAFYLCASRAPGVYNEQFFGPGTRLTVL.

For the CDR3, the DNA is TGTGCCAGCACCCCCTGGGCTGAAGCTTTCTTT. Amino acids: CASTPWAEAFF. The V call is TRBV2, the J call TRBJ1-1; D unresolved. Germline assignment: CDR1 SNHLY and CDR2 FYNNEI. Trimming left V 7 bases short and J 6 bases short, with 9 bases between. The CDR3 spans 11 residues.

The chain's CDR3 is CASGGSRETQYF. DNA of the CDR3: TGTGCCAGTGGCGGCAGTAGGGAGACCCAGTACTTC. The chain employs TRBV7-9 and TRBJ2-5; unclear D gene. The V end was cut by 9 bases, the J end by 5 bases, with 13 bases between. CDR1 is SEHNR and CDR2 is FQNEAQ in the germline V gene (reference sequence). The length of the CDR3 is 12 residues.

The CDR3 spells CAWSVNQGAWRYF. The CDR3 bases are TGTGCCTGGAGTGTAAATCAGGGAGCATGGCGGTACTTC. This sequence joins TRBV30 and TRBJ2-7; D is possibly TRBD1 or TRBD2 (5 bases each). CDR3 length equals 13 residues. The ends were cut back, 0 bases at V and 12 bases at J, with 18 bases in the middle. Germline V CDR1 and CDR2: GTSNPN, SVGIG (reference sequence).

This clone has only one observation. The chain couples TRBV27 to TRBJ1-1, with a tentative D call TRBD1 (5 bases). The CDR3 sequence is 14 residues long. Trimming removed 3 bases at V and 2 bases at J, with 10 bases between. CDR1 and CDR2 from the germline V gene are MNHEY and SMNVEV (reference sequence). Written as DNA, the CDR3 is TGTGCCAGCAGTTTCTCGGGGGAAAACACTGAAGCTTTCTTT. This translates into CASSFSGENTEAFF.